Sequencing of this T cell receptor (beta chain) was carried out in a study of blood T cells in healthy people across ages. Study-level information: About one barcoded beta molecule per two T cells came from capture by template switching.

Individuals who donated were healthy Caucasians from Russia aged roughly 6 to 95. For the second PCR, which ran for about 7 to 11 cycles, a sample-barcoded 5' primer and a J-beta primer mix were used. MiXCR, applied by TCRdb to the 5' RACE reads, yields one record per CDR3 protein. The data hold approximately 290,000 distinct CDR3 sequences, with 25% to 30% observed a single time. This clonotype was counted at least ten times. Antigen unknown. V was trimmed by 6 bases and J by 1 base, leaving 8 bases between them. Germline V gene lookup returns CDR1 SGHRS and CDR2 YFSETQ. The CDR3 is made up of 14 amino acids. Study-wide results and limits: Because sorting was not performed, PBMCs prevented conclusive naive versus antigen-experienced comparison.

This chain links TRBV5-1 with TRBJ2-6; D is perhaps TRBD1 (5 bases). This TCR derives from a woman in her 70s in good health. Sample: blood. CDR3 sequence reads: CASTQGSGANVLTF. DNA for the CDR3: TGCGCCAGCACCCAGGGTTCTGGGGCCAACGTCCTGACTTTC.